This TCR beta chain was observed in a study of cytotoxic CD8 clonotypes in ibrutinib-treated CLL. The study, taken as a whole, reports: Age-matched healthy donor levels were exceeded by baseline clonality, which tracked circulating CD8+ T-cell counts.

Assay used: immunoSEQ multiplex PCR; TCRdb lists only in-frame clones, some missing. The sample holds 160,000 or so clones; around nine tenths are singletons and the top ten take roughly 3%. Comments on this clone: Its antigen is unidentified.

The CDR3 is 13 amino acids. V was pared by 3 bases and J by 3 bases, with 8 bases between. Germline lookup yields CDR1 SGHNT and CDR2 YENEEA. Sequences were derived from PBMCs, sampled at disease progression, from a patient treated with ibrutinib. The TCR was taken from a human donor with chronic lymphocytic leukemia. The V call is TRBV11-3, the J call TRBJ2-5; maybe TRBD2 (6 bases). CDR3 DNA: TGTGCCAGCAGCTTGGACTACGAAGAGACCCAGTACTTC. Its translation is CASSLDYEETQYF.